These 13 T cell receptor beta chains were all obtained from the same sample, sequenced in a study of cytomegalovirus exposure and HLA in healthy donors. Profiled with immunoSEQ multiplex PCR; TCRdb holds only in-frame clones, not every one. The data show hundreds of thousands of clones, roughly 87% seen once. The sequencing input was PBMCs. The receptors come from a man younger than 30 in good health and CMV-seropositive.

The chain links TRBV5-4 to TRBJ1-2; 7 nucleotides line up with TRBD1. The J segment lost 6 bases and the V segment lost 5 bases, leaving 4 bases of the junction unmatched. The CDR3 has 12 residues. Germline CDR1 and CDR2: SGHNT and YYREEE (reference sequence). CDR3 sequence: CASRSGQDGYTF. As DNA, the CDR3 is TGTGCCAGCAGATCAGGACAGGATGGCTACACCTTC.

This clone was counted between two and nine times. The gene calls are TRBV30 and TRBJ1-2; D gene uncertain. CDR3 size: 13 residues. The germline gives CDR1 GTSNPN, CDR2 SVGIG (reference sequence). Trimming shortened V by 1 base and J by 1 base, and 7 bases separated the two germline ends. CDR3: CAWSEPSNYGYTF. The CDR3 DNA reads TGTGCCTGGAGTGAACCGAGTAACTATGGCTACACCTTC.

The CDR3 DNA reads as TGCGCCAGCAGCCAAGAAGGCAGGGCGAATCAGCCCCAGCATTTT. Its translation: CASSQEGRANQPQHF. This rearrangement joins TRBV4-1 to TRBJ1-5, with a tentative D call TRBD1 (5 bases). Trimming pared 0 bases from V and 4 bases from J, leaving 10 bases between. In germline, CDR1 is MGHRA, CDR2 YSYEKL. The CDR3 has 15 amino acids.

This clone was recorded only once. The chain uses TRBV2 and TRBJ2-7; D perhaps matches TRBD2 (5 bases). Trimming removed 3 bases from V and 0 bases from J, with 15 bases in between. There are 16 residues in the CDR3. Germline V gene lookup returns CDR1 SNHLY and CDR2 FYNNEI. The CDR3 loop reads CASSDGTVTSSYEQYF. The CDR3 region has the DNA TGTGCCAGCAGTGATGGAACAGTCACTAGCTCCTACGAGCAGTACTTC.

V is TRBV6-5 and J is TRBJ1-2, with D hard to call. Trimming removed 4 bases from V and 2 bases from J, with 17 bases in between. The germline V gene has CDR1 MNHEY and CDR2 SVGAGI. The length of the CDR3 is 16 residues. The CDR3 DNA reads as TGTGCCAGCAGTTTTCTTTCGGGAAGGGAGAACTATGGCTACACCTTC. Translated: CASSFLSGRENYGYTF.

This chain uses TRBV19 with TRBJ2-7, with 10 positions matching TRBD1. CDR3 length: 15 residues. Germline loops: CDR1 LNHDA, CDR2 SQIVND (reference sequence). V lost 6 bases, J lost 5 bases, and 10 bases stayed unmatched. The DNA of the CDR3 is TGTGCCAGTAGCGCCTCGGGACAGGGGTTCGACGAGCAGTACTTC. Translation: CASSASGQGFDEQYF.

V and J are TRBV7-2 and TRBJ2-5, with TRBD1 matching over 8 bases. This CDR3 comprises 18 residues. After removal of 3 bases from V and 7 bases from J, the junction contained 19 bases not matched to a gene. CDR1 is SGHTA and CDR2 is FQGNSA in the germline V gene. CDR3 bases: TGTGCCAGCAGCTTGTGGATGCTTGCGGGCGCCCAGGGGGCGACCCAGTACTTC. Amino acids: CASSLWMLAGAQGATQYF.

The chain uses TRBV7-6 and TRBJ2-2; 8 nucleotides align to TRBD1. Germline CDR1 and CDR2: SGHVS and FNYEAQ. The trim removed 5 bases at V and 2 bases at J, leaving 7 bases unmatched. This CDR3 is 16 amino acids long. CDR3 sequence reads: CASSPLGTGNTGELFF. The CDR3 nucleotides are TGTGCCAGCAGCCCCCTGGGGACAGGAAACACCGGGGAGCTGTTTTTT.

The chain employs TRBV27 and TRBJ2-7, with 7 bases fitting TRBD1. V gave up 5 bases and J gave up 2 bases; unmatched junction bases: 6. Germline V gene data show CDR1 as MNHEY and CDR2 as SMNVEV (reference sequence). This CDR3 contains 14 residues. The CDR3 DNA sequence: TGTGCCAGCAGTGGCACGGACAGGCCCTACGAGCAGTACTTC. Encoded protein: CASSGTDRPYEQYF.

The table lists this clone with a count of one. The rearrangement joins TRBV12-5 to TRBJ1-4; no firm D call. Per germline, CDR1 LGHNT and CDR2 FRNRAP. The V and J ends lost 0 bases and 0 bases respectively, with 14 bases between them. The CDR3 is 18 residues long. The CDR3 DNA follows: TGTGCTAGTGGTTTGGTAGATTTGCCACGAGCAACTAATGAAAAACTGTTTTTT. Its protein product is CASGLVDLPRATNEKLFF.

The rearrangement links TRBV4-2 to TRBJ2-7; 10 positions match TRBD1. Trimming took 4 bases from V and 2 from J; bases not matched to a gene: 8. The length of the CDR3 is 16 residues. Germline V CDR1 and CDR2: LGHNA, YNFKEQ. CDR3 bases: TGTGCCAGCAGCCCCTTCGTAGGACAGGGGGCCTACGAGCAGTACTTC. Its protein product is CASSPFVGQGAYEQYF.

J is TRBJ2-1 and V is TRBV7-9; D is ambiguous. Germline assignment: CDR1 SEHNR and CDR2 FQNEAQ (reference sequence). The V end lost 1 base, the J end lost 8 bases, and 9 bases lay between the germline ends. The CDR3 extends over 13 amino acids. The CDR3 sequence: CASSLGLQYEQFF. CDR3 DNA: TGTGCCAGCAGCTTAGGTCTTCAGTATGAGCAGTTCTTC.

This CDR3 is CANSGGYSNQPQHF. In nucleotides, the CDR3 is TGTGCCAACTCCGGGGGTTATAGCAATCAGCCCCAGCATTTT. The rearrangement joins TRBV28 to TRBJ1-5, with TRBD1 as a possible D gene (5 bases). With 10 bases removed from V and 0 bases from J, the gap between germline ends came to 13 bases. This CDR3 spans 14 amino acids. CDR1 and CDR2 (germline): MDHEN, SYDVKM.